Shown below are 14 T cell receptor beta chains from a single sample sequenced in a study of blood T cell repertoires in COVID-19 (dated by TCRdb to the early 2020s). The library was made by the immunoSEQ multiplex PCR assay. Entries here come from immuneACCESS through TCRdb and include only in-frame sequences with V and J called. Some clones fail to appear in such tables; in the studies checked, an unresolved V gene covers under half of the shortfall, and the cause of the remainder is unknown. The sample profile shows hundreds of thousands of clones; roughly nine tenths of them were found once. The ten largest clones capture 1.8% of the sample. Sequenced sample: peripheral blood. These receptors were obtained from a woman in her twenties or thirties with COVID-19, enrolled during active disease.

The gene calls are TRBV6-2 or TRBV6-3 and TRBJ2-1; tentative D call: TRBD1 (6 bases). V was trimmed by 5 bases and J by 4 bases, leaving 9 bases between them. The CDR3 runs 13 residues. In germline, CDR1 is MNHEY, CDR2 SVGEGT. Written as DNA, the CDR3 is TGTGCCAGCAGTCCACAGGGATACAATGAGCAGTTCTTC. This sequence encodes CASSPQGYNEQFF.

V and J are TRBV19 and TRBJ2-3, with D tentatively TRBD1 (5 bases). The V gene lost 6 bases and the J gene lost 3 bases, with 7 bases spanning the gap. CDR1 LNHDA and CDR2 SQIVND come from the germline V gene (reference sequence). The CDR3 loop spans 12 amino acids. CDR3 coding DNA: TGTGCCAGTAGGCAGGGTACAGATACGCAGTATTTT. Its protein product is CASRQGTDTQYF.

The rearrangement joins TRBV6-4 to TRBJ1-2; unclear D gene. The CDR3 covers 14 residues. Germline V gives CDR1 MRHNA, CDR2 SNTAGT. V was clipped by 2 bases and J by 8 bases, with 15 bases between them. The CDR3, as DNA: TGTGCCAGCAGTGACCAAGACGGGATAGGCGGCTACACCTTC. It is translated as CASSDQDGIGGYTF.

The chain is built from TRBV4-1 and TRBJ2-1; 9 bases fit TRBD2. Looked up from germline, CDR1 is MGHRA and CDR2 is YSYEKL. The CDR3 is 17 residues long. The ends lost 4 bases at V and 5 bases at J; junction bases unmatched: 12. As DNA, the CDR3 is TGCGCCAGCAGCCTTATTCAGAGCGGGGGGCTAAACAATGAGCAGTTCTTC. Encoded protein: CASSLIQSGGLNNEQFF.

This clone was observed a few times. The chain joins TRBV5-5 to TRBJ2-1, with D tentatively TRBD1 (6 bases). The CDR3 is 15 amino acids. In germline, CDR1 is SGHKS, CDR2 YYEKEE (reference sequence). Trimming took off 4 bases at V and 2 bases at J, with 13 bases between the two ends. CDR3 sequence: CASSPGTRTYNEQFF. CDR3 bases: TGTGCCAGCAGCCCCGGGACAAGAACCTACAATGAGCAGTTCTTC.

The chain links TRBV10-3 to TRBJ2-3, with 10 bases that match TRBD2. The V gene end was trimmed by 6 bases and the J gene end by 2 bases; junction bases not matched to a gene: 5. CDR3 length: 15 residues. Germline V CDR1 and CDR2: ENHRY, SYGVKD. In DNA form, the CDR3 reads TGTGCCATCAGGGAAACTAGCGGGAACACAGATACGCAGTATTTT. This gives the protein CAIRETSGNTDTQYF.

V is TRBV5-8 and J is TRBJ1-4, with D possibly matching TRBD1 (6 bases). The CDR3 sequence is 16 residues long. Per germline, CDR1 SGHTS and CDR2 YDEGEE. V lost 3 bases and J lost 8, with 20 bases in between. CDR3 loop: CASSSGGYRAAEKLFF. CDR3 DNA sequence: TGTGCCAGCAGCTCGGGTGGCTACAGGGCGGCGGAAAAACTGTTTTTT.

This clone was seen once. The chain recombines TRBV5-4 with TRBJ1-2; tentative D call: TRBD1 (5 bases). V gave up 4 bases and J gave up 5 bases, with 21 bases separating them. The CDR3 spans 16 residues. Germline CDR1 is SGHNT and CDR2 is YYREEE (reference sequence). DNA for the CDR3: TGTGCCAGCAGCAGCGGGACGACAGAGCCCTCTTATGGCTACACCTTC. Protein: CASSSGTTEPSYGYTF.

The V gene is TRBV19, the J gene TRBJ2-3; the D gene is possibly TRBD2 (5 bases). Trimming pared 6 bases from V and 1 base from J, leaving 14 bases between. The CDR3 is made up of 15 amino acids. CDR1 LNHDA and CDR2 SQIVND come from the germline V gene (reference sequence). The CDR3 sequence is CASRNLRGGTDTQYF. The CDR3 coding sequence is TGTGCCAGTAGAAACCTACGGGGTGGCACAGATACGCAGTATTTT.

This sequence joins TRBV18 and TRBJ1-3, with a possible D match to TRBD1 (6 bases). The CDR3 has 14 amino acids. Germline CDR1 KGHSH, CDR2 LQKENI. Trimming took 6 bases from V and 3 from J, leaving 12 bases between them. CDR3 sequence (DNA): TGTGCCAGCTCTCCGGACAGAAATGGAAACACCATATATTTT. It codes for CASSPDRNGNTIYF.

The chain couples TRBV18 to TRBJ2-7; TRBD1 agrees at 7 bases. This CDR3 comprises 14 residues. V was pared by 3 bases and J by 7 bases, with 9 bases of the junction left unmatched. Germline CDR1 is KGHSH and CDR2 is LQKENI. This CDR3 reads CASSPTGLWGEQYV. Here the CDR3 DNA reads TGTGCCAGCTCACCGACAGGGCTATGGGGGGAGCAGTACGTC.

This clone was recorded only once. The CDR3 DNA is TGTGCCATCAGTGGGGGGGTCAATGAGCAGTTCTTC. Its translation is CAISGGVNEQFF. The chain recombines TRBV10-3 with TRBJ2-1, with D tentatively TRBD2 (6 bases). V was cut by 4 bases and J by 6 bases, with 7 bases left in between. The CDR3 has 12 amino acids. Looked up from germline, CDR1 is ENHRY and CDR2 is SYGVKD.

This rearrangement joins TRBV5-1 to TRBJ2-1; D is perhaps TRBD1 (5 bases). Trimming pared 5 bases from V and 9 bases from J, leaving 21 bases between. The germline CDR1 and CDR2 sequences are SGHRS and YFSETQ. This CDR3 contains 15 residues. In DNA form, the CDR3 reads TGCGCCAGCAGGCCCAGTCAAATTGGGGCAGCTGAGCAGTTCTTC. Translation: CASRPSQIGAAEQFF.

A single count supports this clone. The rearrangement uses TRBV7-9 and TRBJ2-5; 8 nucleotides match TRBD1. J lost 7 bases, V lost 6 bases, and 4 bases had no gene match. CDR1 is SEHNR and CDR2 is FQNEAQ in the germline V gene (reference sequence). This CDR3 spans 12 amino acids. CDR3 residues: CASRPGTGTQYF. The DNA of the CDR3 is TGTGCCAGCAGACCCGGGACAGGGACCCAGTACTTC.